The source of this T cell receptor beta chain is a study of early T cells in non-severe SARS-CoV-2 infection. Notes on the study in general: Using VDJdb, the matching emphasized anti-spike CD8 responses while missing private and CD4 specificities.

Germline lookup yields CDR1 SNHLY and CDR2 FYNNEI. Trimming removed 3 bases from V and 1 base from J, with 12 bases in between. The CDR3 covers 15 residues. This clonotype was recorded at least ten times. Its antigen is unidentified. TCRdb ran MiXCR on the 5' RACE reads and lists one entry per CDR3 protein. The repertoire holds approximately 97,000 distinct CDR3 sequences, with around 12% as singletons. Sequencing input: whole blood. This sequence was found in an adult who was a healthcare worker with PCR-confirmed SARS-CoV-2 infection or an uninfected control (not recorded which). The gene calls are TRBV2 and TRBJ2-5; no definite D call. For the CDR3, the DNA is TGTGCCAGCAGTGATCCGGCCCTTACCCAAGAGACCCAGTACTTC. Translated: CASSDPALTQETQYF.